The source of this T cell receptor beta chain is a study of metastatic and nonmetastatic thyroid tumors. For the study at large: Repertoires of blood and of tissue (tumor or nodule) from malignant and benign thyroid patients were compared. General study findings and limits: TCR beta diversity was reportedly significantly higher in malignant thyroid tumors than benign nodules, in blood and tumor.

Original processing methods: Variation in CDR3 across clinicopathological groups served as the basis for constructing a distant-metastasis classifier in papillary thyroid cancer. TCRdb re-called the PCR reads via MiXCR. The V and J calls here are based on TCRdb, not the publication. This repertoire shows approximately 7,000 clones, 32% found once; its top ten account for 10%. Among the patients, none had received any treatment before thyroid surgery. By share, this clone counts as medium-sized. The antigen is unknown. CDR3 length equals 15 residues. Trimming shortened V by 6 bases and J by 5 bases, and 19 bases separated the two germline ends.

What was sequenced was tumor tissue. The rearrangement links TRBV12-3 or TRBV12-4 to TRBJ2-5; D ambiguous. The receptor's source is a female donor with papillary thyroid cancer or a benign thyroid nodule (not recorded which). Some clones in this sample may be carry-over from other donors' samples. Here the CDR3 reads CASSGGVRARETQYF. The CDR3 DNA follows: TGTGCCAGCAGCGGTGGTGTTAGGGCACGGGAGACCCAGTACTTC.